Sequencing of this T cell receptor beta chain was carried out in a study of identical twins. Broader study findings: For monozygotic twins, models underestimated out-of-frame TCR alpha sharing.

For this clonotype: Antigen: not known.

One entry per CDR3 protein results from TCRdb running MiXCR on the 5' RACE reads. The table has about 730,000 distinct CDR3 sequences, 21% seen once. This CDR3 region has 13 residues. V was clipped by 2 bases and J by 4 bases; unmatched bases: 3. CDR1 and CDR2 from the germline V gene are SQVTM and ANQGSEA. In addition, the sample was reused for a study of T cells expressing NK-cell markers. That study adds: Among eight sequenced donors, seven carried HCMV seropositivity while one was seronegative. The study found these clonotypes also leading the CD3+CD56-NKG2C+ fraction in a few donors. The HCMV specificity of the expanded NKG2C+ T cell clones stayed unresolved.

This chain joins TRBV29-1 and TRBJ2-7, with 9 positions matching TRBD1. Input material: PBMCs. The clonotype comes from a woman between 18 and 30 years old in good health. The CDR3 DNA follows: TGCAGCGTTGAAACCGGGACAGGGTACGAGCAGTACTTC. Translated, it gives CSVETGTGYEQYF.